This T cell receptor beta chain is from a study of blood T cell repertoires in COVID-19. V was pared by 1 base and J by 4 bases, with 5 bases of the junction left unmatched. This CDR3 region has 16 residues. Germline V gene data show CDR1 as LNHNV and CDR2 as YYDKDF (reference sequence). Profiled with immunoSEQ multiplex PCR; TCRdb holds only in-frame clones, not every one. Here the sample spans 110,000 to 150,000 clones, roughly 85% being singletons. The TCR was taken from a man aged 50-60 years with acute or convalescent COVID-19. Sequenced: peripheral blood. The chain employs TRBV15 and TRBJ2-7, with TRBD1 identical over 12 bases. The DNA for the CDR3 is TGTGCCACCAGCAGAGCGGTGGGACAGGGGGCTTACGAGCAGTACTTC. Protein: CATSRAVGQGAYEQYF.